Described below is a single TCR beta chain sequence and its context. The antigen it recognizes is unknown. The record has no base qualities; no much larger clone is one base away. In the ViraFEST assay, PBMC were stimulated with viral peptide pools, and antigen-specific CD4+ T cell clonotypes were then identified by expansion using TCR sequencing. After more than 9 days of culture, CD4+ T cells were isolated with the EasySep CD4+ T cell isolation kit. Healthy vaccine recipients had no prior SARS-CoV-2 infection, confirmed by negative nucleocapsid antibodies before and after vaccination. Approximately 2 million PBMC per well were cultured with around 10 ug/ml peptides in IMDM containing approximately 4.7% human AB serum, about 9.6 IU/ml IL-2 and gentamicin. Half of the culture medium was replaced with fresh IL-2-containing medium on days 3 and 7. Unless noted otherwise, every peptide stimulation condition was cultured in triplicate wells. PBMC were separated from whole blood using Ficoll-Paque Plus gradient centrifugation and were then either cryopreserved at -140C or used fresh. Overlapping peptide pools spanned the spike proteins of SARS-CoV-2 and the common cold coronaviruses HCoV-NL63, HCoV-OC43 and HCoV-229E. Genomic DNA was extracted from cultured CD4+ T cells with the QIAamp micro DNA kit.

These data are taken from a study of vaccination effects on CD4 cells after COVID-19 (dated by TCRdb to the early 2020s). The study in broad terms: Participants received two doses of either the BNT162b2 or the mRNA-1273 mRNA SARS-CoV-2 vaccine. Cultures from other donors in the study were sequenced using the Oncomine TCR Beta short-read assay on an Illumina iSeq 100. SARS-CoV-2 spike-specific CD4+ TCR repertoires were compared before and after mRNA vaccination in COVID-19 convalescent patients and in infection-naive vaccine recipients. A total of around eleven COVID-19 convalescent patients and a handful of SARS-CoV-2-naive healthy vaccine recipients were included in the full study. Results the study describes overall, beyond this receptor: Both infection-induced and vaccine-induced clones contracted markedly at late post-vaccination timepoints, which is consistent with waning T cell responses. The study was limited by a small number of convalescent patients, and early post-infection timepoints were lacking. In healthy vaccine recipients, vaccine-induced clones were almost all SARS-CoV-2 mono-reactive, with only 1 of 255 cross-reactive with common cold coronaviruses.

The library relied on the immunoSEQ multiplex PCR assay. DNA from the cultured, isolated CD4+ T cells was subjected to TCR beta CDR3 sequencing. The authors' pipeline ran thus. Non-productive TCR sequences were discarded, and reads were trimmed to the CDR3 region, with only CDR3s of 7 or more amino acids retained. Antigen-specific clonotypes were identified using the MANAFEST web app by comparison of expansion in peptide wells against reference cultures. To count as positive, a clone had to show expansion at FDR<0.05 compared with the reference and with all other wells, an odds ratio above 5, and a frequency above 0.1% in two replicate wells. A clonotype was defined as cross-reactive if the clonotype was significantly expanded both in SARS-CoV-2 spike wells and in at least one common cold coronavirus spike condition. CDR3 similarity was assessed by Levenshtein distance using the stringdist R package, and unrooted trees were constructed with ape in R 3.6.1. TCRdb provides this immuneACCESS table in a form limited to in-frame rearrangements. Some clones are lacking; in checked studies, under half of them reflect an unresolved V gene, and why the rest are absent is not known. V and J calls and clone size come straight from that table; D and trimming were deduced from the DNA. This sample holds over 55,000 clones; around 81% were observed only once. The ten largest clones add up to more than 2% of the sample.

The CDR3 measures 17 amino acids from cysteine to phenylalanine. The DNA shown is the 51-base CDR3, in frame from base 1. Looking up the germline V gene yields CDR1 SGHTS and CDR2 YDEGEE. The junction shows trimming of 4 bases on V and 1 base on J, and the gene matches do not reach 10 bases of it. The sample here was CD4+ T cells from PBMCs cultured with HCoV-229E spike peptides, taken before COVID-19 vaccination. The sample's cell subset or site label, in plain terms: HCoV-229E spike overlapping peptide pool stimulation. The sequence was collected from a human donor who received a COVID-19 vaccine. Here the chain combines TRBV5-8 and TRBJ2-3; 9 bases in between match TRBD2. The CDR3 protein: CASSPGRIAGGTDTQYF. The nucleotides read TGTGCCAGCAGCCCGGGCCGGATAGCGGGGGGCACAGATACGCAGTATTTT.